This TCR beta chain was profiled in a study of control samples from healthy donors and cancer patients. Sequenced by immunoSEQ multiplex PCR; TCRdb stores in-frame clones only, minus some. The sample lists 90,000 to 150,000 clones, around 88% occurring once. V trimming: 4 bases; J trimming: 5 bases; junction bases outside the gene matches: 1. Germline V gene sequence: CDR1 SGHAT, CDR2 FQNNGV. CDR3 length equals 14 residues. V and J are TRBV11-2 and TRBJ1-4; 10 bases align to TRBD1. The sequence was collected from a man aged 35-49 years in good health. Material for sequencing was blood. CDR3 amino acids: CASSWDRGNEKLFF. The CDR3 DNA sequence: TGTGCCAGCAGCTGGGACAGGGGCAATGAAAAACTGTTTTTT.